Listed here is a single T cell receptor (beta chain). CDR3 size: 12 residues. Per the germline V gene, CDR1 is KGHSH and CDR2 is LQKENI. V shed 9 bases and J shed 2 bases, with 8 bases lying between them. The data derive from a study of long-term antiretroviral therapy in people with HIV. At the level of the study: Samples collected earliest predate the 2015 immediate-ART recommendation by about a decade.

An immunoSEQ assay, version v3.0, was performed at survey level. Measured with immunoSEQ multiplex PCR; TCRdb has only the in-frame clones, and not every one. The sample includes around 21,000 clones, about four fifths of them seen just once. The source of this sequence is a man aged 40-49 years with HIV. The V call is TRBV18, the J call TRBJ1-5; the D is unclear. The sample in question was unsorted PBMCs, obtained 0.1 years before starting antiretroviral therapy. The CDR3 is CASSLGNQPQHF. The CDR3 nucleotides are TGTGCCAGTTCGCTAGGCAATCAGCCCCAGCATTTT.